The sequence of this T cell receptor (beta chain) was determined in a study of vaccination and CD4 T cells after COVID-19. Across the study: By nasal swab PCR, the convalescent patients were SARS-CoV-2 positive, with ten or so mild cases and one severe. Median draw time for post-COVID samples was more than 80 days post-diagnosis (range 35 to 161). Post-vaccine sampling followed dose two by a median 72 days (range 14 to 241).

TCRdb passed the PCR reads through MiXCR, listing each CDR3 protein once. Of fewer than 20,000 distinct CDR3 sequences listed, around 69% are singletons. As to this clonotype: The antigen remains unidentified.

Study-wide results and caveats: Spike mono-reactivity was the property of 304 of 307 vaccine-specific clones in convalescent patients.

V lost 1 base, J lost 5 bases, and 5 bases lay in between. The CDR3 loop spans 12 amino acids. Germline-derived CDR1 and CDR2 are SGHAT and FQNNGV. J is TRBJ1-1 and V is TRBV11-2; D unclear. The input for sequencing was CD4+ T cells from blood, taken after SARS-CoV-2 vaccination. The TCR sequence derives from a human donor who had recovered from COVID-19. This CDR3 reads CASSLVGTEAFF. The CDR3 DNA reads TGTGCCAGCAGCTTAGTAGGTACTGAAGCTTTCTTT.